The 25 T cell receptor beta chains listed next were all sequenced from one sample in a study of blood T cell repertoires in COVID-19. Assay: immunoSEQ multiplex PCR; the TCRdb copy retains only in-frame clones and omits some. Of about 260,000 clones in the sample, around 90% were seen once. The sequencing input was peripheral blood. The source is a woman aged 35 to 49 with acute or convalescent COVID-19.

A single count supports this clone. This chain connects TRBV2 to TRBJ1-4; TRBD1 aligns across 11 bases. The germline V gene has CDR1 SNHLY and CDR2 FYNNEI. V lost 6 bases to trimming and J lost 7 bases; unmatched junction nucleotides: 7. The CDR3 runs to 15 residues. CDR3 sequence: CASRGTGGIAEKLFF. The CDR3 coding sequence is TGTGCCAGCAGGGGGACAGGGGGAATCGCTGAAAAACTGTTTTTT.

CDR3 sequence: CASSVGAGTQSTDTQYF. In DNA, the CDR3 is TGTGCCAGCAGCGTAGGGGCGGGGACCCAGAGCACAGATACGCAGTATTTT. The V call is TRBV9, the J call TRBJ2-3, with a weak D call TRBD2 (6 bases). Trimming took off 0 bases at V and 0 bases at J, with 14 bases between the two ends. The V gene's germline CDR1 is SGDLS and CDR2 YYNGEE. CDR3 size: 17 residues.

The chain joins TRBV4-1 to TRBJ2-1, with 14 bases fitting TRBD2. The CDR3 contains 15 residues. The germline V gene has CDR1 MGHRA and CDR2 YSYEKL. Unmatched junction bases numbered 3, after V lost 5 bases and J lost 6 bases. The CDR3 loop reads CASSSTSGGGNEQFF. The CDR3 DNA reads TGCGCCAGCAGCTCGACTAGCGGGGGGGGCAATGAGCAGTTCTTC.

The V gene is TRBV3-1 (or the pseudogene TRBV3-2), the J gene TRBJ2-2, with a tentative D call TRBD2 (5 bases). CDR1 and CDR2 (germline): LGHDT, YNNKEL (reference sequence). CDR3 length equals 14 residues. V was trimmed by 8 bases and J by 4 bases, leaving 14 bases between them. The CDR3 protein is CASGAHRGTGELFF. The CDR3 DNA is TGTGCCAGCGGCGCCCACCGGGGCACCGGGGAGCTGTTTTTT.

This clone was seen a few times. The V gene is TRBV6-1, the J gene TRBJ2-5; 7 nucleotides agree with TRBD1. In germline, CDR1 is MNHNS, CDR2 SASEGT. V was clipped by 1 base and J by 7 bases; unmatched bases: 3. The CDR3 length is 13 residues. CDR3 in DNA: TGTGCCAGCAGTGAAGGACAGGGACGGACCCAGTACTTC. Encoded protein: CASSEGQGRTQYF.

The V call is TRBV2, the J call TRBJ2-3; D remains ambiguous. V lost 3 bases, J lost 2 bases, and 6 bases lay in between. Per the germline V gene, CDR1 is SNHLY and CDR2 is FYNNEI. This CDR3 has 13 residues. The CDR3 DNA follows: TGTGCCAGCAGTGACCAGTCCACAGATACGCAGTATTTT. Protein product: CASSDQSTDTQYF.

CDR3 DNA sequence: TGTGCCTGGAGTGACGATCGGGGGGGTGAAAAACTGTTTTTT. Protein product: CAWSDDRGGEKLFF. This chain links TRBV30 with TRBJ1-4, with a possible D match to TRBD1 (5 bases). Trimming stripped 1 base from V and 7 bases from J, with 13 bases between. Germline CDR1 GTSNPN, CDR2 SVGIG (reference sequence). The CDR3 spans 14 residues.

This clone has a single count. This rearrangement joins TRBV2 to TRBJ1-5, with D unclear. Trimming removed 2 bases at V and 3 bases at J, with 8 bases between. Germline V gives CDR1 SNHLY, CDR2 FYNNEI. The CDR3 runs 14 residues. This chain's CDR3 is CASSELQSNQPQHF. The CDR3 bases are TGTGCCAGCAGTGAACTCCAGTCCAATCAGCCCCAGCATTTT.

DNA of the CDR3: TGCGCCAGCAGCGAGTACAGCGGGAACACTGAAGCTTTCTTT. Translated: CASSEYSGNTEAFF. V is TRBV5-1 and J is TRBJ1-1; D remains ambiguous. The CDR3 spans 14 residues. Germline V gene data show CDR1 as SGHRS and CDR2 as YFSETQ. The V end lost 4 bases, the J end lost 1 base, and 11 bases lay between the germline ends.

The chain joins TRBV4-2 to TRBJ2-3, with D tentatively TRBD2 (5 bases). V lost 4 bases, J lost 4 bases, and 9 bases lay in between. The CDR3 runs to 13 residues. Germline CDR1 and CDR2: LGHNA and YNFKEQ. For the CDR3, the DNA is TGTGCCAGCAGCCCCATCGGGGCAGATACGCAGTATTTT. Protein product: CASSPIGADTQYF.

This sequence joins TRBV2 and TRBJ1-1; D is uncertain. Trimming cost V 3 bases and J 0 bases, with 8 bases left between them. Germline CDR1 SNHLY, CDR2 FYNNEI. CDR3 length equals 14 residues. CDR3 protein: CASSDRNLNTEAFF. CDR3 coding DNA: TGTGCCAGCAGTGACAGGAACTTGAACACTGAAGCTTTCTTT.

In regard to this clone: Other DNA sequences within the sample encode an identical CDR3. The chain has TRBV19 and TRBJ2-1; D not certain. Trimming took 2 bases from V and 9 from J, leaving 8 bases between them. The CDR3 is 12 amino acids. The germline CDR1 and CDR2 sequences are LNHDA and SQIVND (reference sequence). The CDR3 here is CASSIPGTEQFF. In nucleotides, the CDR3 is TGTGCCAGTAGTATACCGGGTACTGAGCAGTTCTTC.

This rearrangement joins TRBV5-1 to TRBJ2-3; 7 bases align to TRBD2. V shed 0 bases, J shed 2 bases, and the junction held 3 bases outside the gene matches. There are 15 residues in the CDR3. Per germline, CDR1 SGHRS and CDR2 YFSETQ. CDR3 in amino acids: CASSLVRGTTDTQYF. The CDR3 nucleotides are TGCGCCAGCAGCTTGGTGCGGGGGACCACAGATACGCAGTATTTT. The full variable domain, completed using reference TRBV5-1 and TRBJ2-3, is KAGVTQTPRYLIKTRGQQVTLSCSPISGHRSVSWYQQTPGQGLQFLFEYFSETQRNKGNFPGRFSGRQFSNSRSEMNVSTLELGDSALYLCASSLVRGTTDTQYFGPGTRLTVL.

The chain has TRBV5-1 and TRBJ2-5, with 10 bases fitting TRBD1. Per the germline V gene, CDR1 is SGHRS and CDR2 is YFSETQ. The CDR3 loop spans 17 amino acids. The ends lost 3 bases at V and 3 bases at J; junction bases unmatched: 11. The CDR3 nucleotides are TGCGCCAGCAGCTCAGGCCAGACAGGGGGCTACGAAGAGACCCAGTACTTC. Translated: CASSSGQTGGYEETQYF.

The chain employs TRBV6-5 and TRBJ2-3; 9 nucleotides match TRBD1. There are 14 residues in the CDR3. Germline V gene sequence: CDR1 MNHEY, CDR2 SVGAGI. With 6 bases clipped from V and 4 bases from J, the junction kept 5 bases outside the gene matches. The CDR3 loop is CASRWGQGADTQYF. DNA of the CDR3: TGTGCCAGCAGGTGGGGACAGGGTGCAGATACGCAGTATTTT.

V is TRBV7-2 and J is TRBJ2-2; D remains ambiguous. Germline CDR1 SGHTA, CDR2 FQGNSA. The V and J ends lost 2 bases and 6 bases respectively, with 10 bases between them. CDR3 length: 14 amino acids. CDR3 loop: CASSLFIEAGELFF. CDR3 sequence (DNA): TGTGCCAGCAGCTTATTCATCGAGGCCGGGGAGCTGTTTTTT. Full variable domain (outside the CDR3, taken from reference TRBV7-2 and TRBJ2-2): GAGVSQSPSNKVTEKGKDVELRCDPISGHTALYWYRQSLGQGLEFLIYFQGNSAPDKSGLPSDRFSAERTGGSVSTLTIQRTQQEDSAVYLCASSLFIEAGELFFGEGSRLTVL.

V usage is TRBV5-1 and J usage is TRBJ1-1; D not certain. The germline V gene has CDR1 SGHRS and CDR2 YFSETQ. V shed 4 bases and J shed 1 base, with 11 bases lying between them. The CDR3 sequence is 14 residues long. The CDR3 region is CASSPSTANTEAFF. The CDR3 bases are TGCGCCAGCAGCCCTTCTACAGCGAACACTGAAGCTTTCTTT.

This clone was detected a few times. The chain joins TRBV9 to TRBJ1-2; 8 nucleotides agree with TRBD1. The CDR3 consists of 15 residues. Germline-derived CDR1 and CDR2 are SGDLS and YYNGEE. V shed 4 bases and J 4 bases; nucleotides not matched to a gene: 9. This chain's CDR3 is CASSLGTGGSYGYTF. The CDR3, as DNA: TGTGCCAGCAGCCTCGGAACAGGGGGAAGCTATGGCTACACCTTC.

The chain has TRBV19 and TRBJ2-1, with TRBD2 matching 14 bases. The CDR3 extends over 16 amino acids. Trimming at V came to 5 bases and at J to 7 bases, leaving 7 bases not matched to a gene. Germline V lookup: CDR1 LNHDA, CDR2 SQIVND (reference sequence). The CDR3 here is CASSDRLAGGRNEQFF. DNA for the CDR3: TGTGCCAGTAGTGATCGACTAGCGGGGGGGAGAAATGAGCAGTTCTTC.

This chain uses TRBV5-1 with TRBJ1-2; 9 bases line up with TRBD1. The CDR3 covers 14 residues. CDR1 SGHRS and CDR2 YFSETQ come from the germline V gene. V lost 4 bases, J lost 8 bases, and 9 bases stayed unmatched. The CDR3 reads CASSQRTGEGGYTF. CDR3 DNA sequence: TGCGCCAGCAGCCAGCGGACAGGGGAGGGCGGCTACACCTTC.

The CDR3 spells CASSYRQGSGNTIYF. The CDR3 DNA reads as TGTGCCAGCAGTTATCGACAGGGCTCTGGAAACACCATATATTTT. This chain links TRBV6-2 or TRBV6-3 with TRBJ1-3; TRBD1 agrees at 7 bases. Per the germline V gene, CDR1 is MNHEY and CDR2 is SVGEGT. J gave up 0 bases and V 3 bases, and 2 bases lay outside the gene matches. The CDR3 totals 15 residues.

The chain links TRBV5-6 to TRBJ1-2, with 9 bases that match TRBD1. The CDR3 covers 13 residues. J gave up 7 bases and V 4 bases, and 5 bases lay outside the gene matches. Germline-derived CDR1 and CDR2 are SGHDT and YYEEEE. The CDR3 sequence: CASSLQGAGGYTF. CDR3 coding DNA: TGTGCCAGCAGCCTACAGGGGGCCGGTGGCTACACCTTC. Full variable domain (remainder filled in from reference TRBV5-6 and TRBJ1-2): DAGVTQSPTHLIKTRGQQVTLRCSPKSGHDTVSWYQQALGQGPQFIFQYYEEEERQRGNFPDRFSGHQFPNYSSELNVNALLLGDSALYLCASSLQGAGGYTFGSGTRLTVV.

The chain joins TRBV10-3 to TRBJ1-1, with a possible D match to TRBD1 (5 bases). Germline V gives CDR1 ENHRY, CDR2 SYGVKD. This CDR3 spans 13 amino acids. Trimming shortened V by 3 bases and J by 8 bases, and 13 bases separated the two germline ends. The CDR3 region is CAISDTRDLEAFF. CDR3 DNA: TGTGCCATCAGTGACACCAGGGATCTGGAAGCTTTCTTT.

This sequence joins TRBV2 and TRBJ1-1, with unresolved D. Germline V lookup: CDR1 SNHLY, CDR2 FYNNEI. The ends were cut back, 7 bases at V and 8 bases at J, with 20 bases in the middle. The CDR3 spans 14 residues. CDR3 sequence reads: CASIIDTLYSEAFF. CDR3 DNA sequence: TGTGCCAGCATAATCGACACGCTTTACTCCGAAGCTTTCTTT. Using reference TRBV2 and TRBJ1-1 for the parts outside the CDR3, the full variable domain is EPEVTQTPSHQVTQMGQEVILRCVPISNHLYFYWYRQILGQKVEFLVSFYNNEISEKSEIFDDQFSVERPDGSNFTLKIRSTKLEDSAMYFCASIIDTLYSEAFFGQGTRLTVV.

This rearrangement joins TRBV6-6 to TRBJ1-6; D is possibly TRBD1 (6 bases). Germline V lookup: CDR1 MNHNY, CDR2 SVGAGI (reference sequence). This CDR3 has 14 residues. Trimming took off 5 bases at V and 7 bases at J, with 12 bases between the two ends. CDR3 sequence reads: CASSLGARNSPLHF. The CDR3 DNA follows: TGTGCCAGCAGTCTGGGGGCGAGGAATTCACCCCTCCACTTT.